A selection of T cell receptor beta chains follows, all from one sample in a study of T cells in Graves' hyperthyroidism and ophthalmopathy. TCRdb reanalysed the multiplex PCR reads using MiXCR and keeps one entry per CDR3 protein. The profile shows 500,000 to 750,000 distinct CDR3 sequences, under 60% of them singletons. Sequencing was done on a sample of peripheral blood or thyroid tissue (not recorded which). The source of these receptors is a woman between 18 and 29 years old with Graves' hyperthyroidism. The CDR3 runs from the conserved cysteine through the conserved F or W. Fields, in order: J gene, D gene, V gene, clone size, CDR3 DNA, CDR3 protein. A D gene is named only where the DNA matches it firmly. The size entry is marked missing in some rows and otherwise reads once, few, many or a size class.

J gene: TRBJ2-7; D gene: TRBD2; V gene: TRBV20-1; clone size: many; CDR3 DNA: TGCAGTGCTAGGGCCACTAGCGGGAGGGTAAGGGAGCAGTACTTC; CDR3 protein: CSARATSGRVREQYF
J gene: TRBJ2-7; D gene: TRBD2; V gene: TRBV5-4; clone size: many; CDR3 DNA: TGTGCCAGCAGCCGAACTAGCGGGGGGACCTACGAGCAGTACTTC; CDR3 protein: CASSRTSGGTYEQYF
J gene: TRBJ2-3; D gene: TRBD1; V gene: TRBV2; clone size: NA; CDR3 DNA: TGTGCCAGCATTGAGACAGGGGGCACAGATACGCAGTATTTT; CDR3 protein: CASIETGGTDTQYF
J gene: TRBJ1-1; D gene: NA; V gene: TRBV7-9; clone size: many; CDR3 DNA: TGTGCCAGCAGCCCGAAAGGACTCTTGAACACTGAAGCTTTCTTT; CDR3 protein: CASSPKGLLNTEAFF
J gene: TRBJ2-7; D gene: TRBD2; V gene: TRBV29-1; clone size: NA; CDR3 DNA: TGCGCCAGCAGTCAGGAGGTAGCGGGAGGGCCCTACGAGCAGTACTTC; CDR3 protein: CASSQEVAGGPYEQYF
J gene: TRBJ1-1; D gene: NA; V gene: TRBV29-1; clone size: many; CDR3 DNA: TGCAGCTTACAAGGGACCTCAACGACTGAAGCTTTCTTT; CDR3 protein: CSLQGTSTTEAFF
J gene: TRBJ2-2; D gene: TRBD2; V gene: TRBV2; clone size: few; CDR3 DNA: TGTGCCAGCAGTCGCCTATGGGAGACTAGCGGGAGAGGAATCGGGGAGCTGTTTTTT; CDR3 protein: CASSRLWETSGRGIGELFF
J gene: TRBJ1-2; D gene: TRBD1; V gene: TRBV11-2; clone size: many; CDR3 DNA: TGTGCCAGCAGCACCCGGGACAGGGCGAACTATGGCTACACCTTC; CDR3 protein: CASSTRDRANYGYTF
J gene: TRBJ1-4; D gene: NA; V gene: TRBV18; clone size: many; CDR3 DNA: TGTGCCAGCTCACCACCGGCTAAGAATGAAAAACTGTTTTTT; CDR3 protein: CASSPPAKNEKLFF
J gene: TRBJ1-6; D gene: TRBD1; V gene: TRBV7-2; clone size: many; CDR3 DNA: TGTGCCAGCAGCTTAGCGGGACAGGCCCACCACTTT; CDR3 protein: CASSLAGQAHHF
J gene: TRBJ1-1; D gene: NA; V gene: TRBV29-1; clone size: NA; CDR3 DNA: TGCAGCGTTAACCTAGCGGGAGGGAACACTGAAGCTTTCTTT; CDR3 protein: CSVNLAGGNTEAFF
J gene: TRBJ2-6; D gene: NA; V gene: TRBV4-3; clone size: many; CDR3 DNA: TGCGCCAGCAGCCAAGCGAATAGCGGCTCTGGGGCCAACGTCCTGACTTTC; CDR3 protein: CASSQANSGSGANVLTF
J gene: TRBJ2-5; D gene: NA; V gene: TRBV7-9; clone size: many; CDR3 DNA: TGTGCCAGCAGCTTAGGAAACCCGGAACAGACTCAAGAGACCCAGTACTTC; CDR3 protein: CASSLGNPEQTQETQYF
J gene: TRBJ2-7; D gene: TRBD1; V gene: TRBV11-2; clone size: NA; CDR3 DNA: TGTGCCAGCAGCGCGGGACAGGTCGGAGCCTACGAGCAGTACTTC; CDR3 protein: CASSAGQVGAYEQYF
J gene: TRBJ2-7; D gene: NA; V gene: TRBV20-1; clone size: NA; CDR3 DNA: TGCAGTGCTAGAGTCTTCAGCTCCCAGGCTGAGGAGCAGTACTTC; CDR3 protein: CSARVFSSQAEEQYF
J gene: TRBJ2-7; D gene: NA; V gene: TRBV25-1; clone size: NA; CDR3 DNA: TGTGCCAGCAGTCCACCGGACGGGAGTGGGTACGAGCAGTACTTC; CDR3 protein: CASSPPDGSGYEQYF
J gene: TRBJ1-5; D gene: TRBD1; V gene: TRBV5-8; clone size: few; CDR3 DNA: TGTGCCAGCAGCCCGGGACAGGGATATAGCAATCAGCCCCAGCATTTT; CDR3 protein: CASSPGQGYSNQPQHF
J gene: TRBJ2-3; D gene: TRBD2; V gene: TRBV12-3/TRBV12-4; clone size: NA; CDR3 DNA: TGTGCCAGCAGTCCCCCGACTAGCCTCACAGATACGCAGTATTTT; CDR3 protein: CASSPPTSLTDTQYF
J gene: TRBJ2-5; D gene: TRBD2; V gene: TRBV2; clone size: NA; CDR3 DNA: TGTGCCAGCAGCGGGAGGACGGGGGAGACCCAGTACTTC; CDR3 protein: CASSGRTGETQYF
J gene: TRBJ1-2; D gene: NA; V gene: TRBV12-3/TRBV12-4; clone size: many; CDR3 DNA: TGTGCCAGCAGCCCCGCCGCCAGAAATCCCTATGGCTACACCTTC; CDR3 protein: CASSPAARNPYGYTF